This record looks at one T cell receptor (beta chain) sequence and its context. Its antigen remains unknown. Germline V CDR1 and CDR2: MNHEY, SMNVEV (reference sequence). The CDR3 runs to 15 residues. Trimming pared 6 bases from V and 6 bases from J, leaving 18 bases between. This sample stems from a study of CD8+ T cells in alopecia areata. The wider study: Among treated patients, oral tofacitinib was administered at 5 to 10 mg twice daily. The duration of tofacitinib was 6 to 18 months, with 6 months off drug afterward. Points from the study as a whole: Many expanded lesional clones persisted during tofacitinib (in both scalp and blood). Mice showed TCR sharing more clearly than patients did, possibly owing to HLA.

Noted treatment: oral pan-JAK inhibitor, 5-10 mg twice daily. cDNA serving as the sequencing template came from extracted, reverse transcribed RNA. Method: immunoSEQ multiplex PCR; TCRdb's copy keeps in-frame clones and lacks some. Of around 100,000 clones in the sample, about 60% were seen once. The receptor was isolated from a human donor with alopecia areata. The sequencing here drew on CD8+ T cells sorted from blood, taken at week 24, from a patient treated with tofacitinib. The V call is TRBV27, the J call TRBJ1-5; D might be TRBD1 (5 bases). This CDR3 is CASRPQLGASQPQHF. Written as DNA, the CDR3 is TGTGCCAGCAGGCCCCAGCTTGGGGCTAGTCAGCCCCAGCATTTT.